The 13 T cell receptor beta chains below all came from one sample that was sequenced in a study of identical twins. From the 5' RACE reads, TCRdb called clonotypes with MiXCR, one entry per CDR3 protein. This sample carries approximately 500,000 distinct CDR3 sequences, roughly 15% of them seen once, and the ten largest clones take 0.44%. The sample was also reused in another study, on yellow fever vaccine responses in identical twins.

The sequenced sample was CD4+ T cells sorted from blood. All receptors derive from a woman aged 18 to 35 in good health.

The CDR3 nucleotides read TGTGCCAGCAGCCAAGAGAGGACTCGCTACGCCGGTACGCAGTATTTT. It is translated as CASSQERTRYAGTQYF. This chain connects TRBV3-1 to TRBJ2-3, with TRBD2 as a possible D gene (5 bases). Trimming shortened V by 0 bases and J by 8 bases, and 18 bases separated the two germline ends. CDR3 length: 16 amino acids. Germline V gene lookup returns CDR1 LGHDT and CDR2 YNNKEL (reference sequence).

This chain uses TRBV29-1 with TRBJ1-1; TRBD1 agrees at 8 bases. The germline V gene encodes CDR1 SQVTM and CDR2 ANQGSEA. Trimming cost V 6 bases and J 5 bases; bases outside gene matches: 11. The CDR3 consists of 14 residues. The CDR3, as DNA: TGCAGCGTCACCGGACAGGGAAAGGGGACTGAAGCTTTCTTT. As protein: CSVTGQGKGTEAFF.

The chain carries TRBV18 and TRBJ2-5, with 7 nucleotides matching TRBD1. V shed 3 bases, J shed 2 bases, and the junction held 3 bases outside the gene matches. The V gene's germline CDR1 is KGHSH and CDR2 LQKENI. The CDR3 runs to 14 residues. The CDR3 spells CASSPLQGQETQYF. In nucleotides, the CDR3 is TGTGCCAGCTCACCCCTACAGGGGCAAGAGACCCAGTACTTC. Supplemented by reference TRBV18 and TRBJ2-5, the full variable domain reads NAGVMQNPRHLVRRRGQEARLRCSPMKGHSHVYWYRQLPEEGLKFMVYLQKENIIDESGMPKERFSAEFPKEGPSILRIQQVVRGDSAAYFCASSPLQGQETQYFGPGTRLLVL.

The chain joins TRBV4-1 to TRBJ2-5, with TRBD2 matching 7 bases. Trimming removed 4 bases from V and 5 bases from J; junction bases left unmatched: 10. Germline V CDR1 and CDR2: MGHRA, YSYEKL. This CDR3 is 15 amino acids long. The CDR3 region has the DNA TGCGCCAGCAGCCCTTTTAAGACTAGCTTCGAGACCCAGTACTTC. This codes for CASSPFKTSFETQYF.

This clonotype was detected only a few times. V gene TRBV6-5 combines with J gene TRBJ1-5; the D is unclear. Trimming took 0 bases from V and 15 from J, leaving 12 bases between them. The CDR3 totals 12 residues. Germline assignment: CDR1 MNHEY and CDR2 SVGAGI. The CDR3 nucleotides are TGTGCCAGCAGTTACTCGGGGTCGACTTGGCATTTT. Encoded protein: CASSYSGSTWHF.

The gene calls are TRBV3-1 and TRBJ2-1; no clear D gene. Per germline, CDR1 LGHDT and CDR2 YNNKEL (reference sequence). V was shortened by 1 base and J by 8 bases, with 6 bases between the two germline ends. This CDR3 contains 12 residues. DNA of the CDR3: TGTGCCAGCAGCCAAGTTCCAGATGAGCAGTTCTTC. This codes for CASSQVPDEQFF.

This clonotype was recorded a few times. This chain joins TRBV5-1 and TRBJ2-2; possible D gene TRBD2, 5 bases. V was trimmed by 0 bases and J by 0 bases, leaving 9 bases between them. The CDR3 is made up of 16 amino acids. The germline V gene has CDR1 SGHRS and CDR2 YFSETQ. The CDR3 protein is CASSLAAVTNTGELFF. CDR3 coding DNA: TGCGCCAGCAGCTTGGCAGCGGTTACGAACACCGGGGAGCTGTTTTTT.

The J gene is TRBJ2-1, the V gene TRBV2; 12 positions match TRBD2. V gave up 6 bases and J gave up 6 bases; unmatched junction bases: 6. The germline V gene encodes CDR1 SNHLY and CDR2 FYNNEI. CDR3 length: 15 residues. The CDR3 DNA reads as TGTGCCAGCAGCGTCCTAGCGGGAGGGGGCAATGAGCAGTTCTTC. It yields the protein CASSVLAGGGNEQFF.

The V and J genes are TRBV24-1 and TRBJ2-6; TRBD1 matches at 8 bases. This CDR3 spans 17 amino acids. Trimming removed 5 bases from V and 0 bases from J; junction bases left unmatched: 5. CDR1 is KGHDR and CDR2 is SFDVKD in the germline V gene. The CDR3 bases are TGTGCCACCAGTGCGGGACAGGTGGCCTCTGGGGCCAACGTCCTGACTTTC. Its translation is CATSAGQVASGANVLTF.

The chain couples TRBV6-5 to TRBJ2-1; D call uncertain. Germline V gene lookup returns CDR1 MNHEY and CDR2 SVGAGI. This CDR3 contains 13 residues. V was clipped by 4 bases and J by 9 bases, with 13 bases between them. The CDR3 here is CASSSAPLGEQFF. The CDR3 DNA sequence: TGTGCCAGCAGTTCCGCGCCTTTGGGTGAGCAGTTCTTC.

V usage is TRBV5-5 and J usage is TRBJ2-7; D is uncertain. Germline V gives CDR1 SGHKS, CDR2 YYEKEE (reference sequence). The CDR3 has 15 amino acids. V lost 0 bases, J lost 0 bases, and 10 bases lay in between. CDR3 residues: CASSLDRTYSYEQYF. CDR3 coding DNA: TGTGCCAGCAGCTTGGACAGAACGTACTCCTACGAGCAGTACTTC.

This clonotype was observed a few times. The CDR3 is CSAMGPGQGPSYEQYV. The CDR3 DNA follows: TGCAGTGCTATGGGGCCGGGACAGGGGCCCTCCTACGAGCAGTACGTC. The chain couples TRBV20-1 to TRBJ2-7; 10 bases are shared with TRBD1. Germline CDR1 is DFQATT and CDR2 is SNEGSKA (reference sequence). The CDR3 extends over 16 amino acids. Trimming cost V 4 bases and J 0 bases; bases outside gene matches: 9.

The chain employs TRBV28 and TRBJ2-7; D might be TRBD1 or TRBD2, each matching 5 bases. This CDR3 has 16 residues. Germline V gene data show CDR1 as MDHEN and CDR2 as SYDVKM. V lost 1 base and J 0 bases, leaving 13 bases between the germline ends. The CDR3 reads CASSLYGERGSYEQYF. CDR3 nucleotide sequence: TGTGCCAGCAGTTTATATGGGGAGAGGGGCTCCTACGAGCAGTACTTC.